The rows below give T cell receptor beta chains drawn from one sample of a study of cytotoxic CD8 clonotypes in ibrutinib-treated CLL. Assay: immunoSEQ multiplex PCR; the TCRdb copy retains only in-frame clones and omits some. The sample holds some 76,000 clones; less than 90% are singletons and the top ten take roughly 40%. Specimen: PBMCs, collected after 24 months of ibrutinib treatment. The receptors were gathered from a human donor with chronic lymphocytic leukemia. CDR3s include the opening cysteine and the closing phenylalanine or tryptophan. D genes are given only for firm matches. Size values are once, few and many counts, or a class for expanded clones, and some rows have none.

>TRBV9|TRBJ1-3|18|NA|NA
TGTGCCAGCAGCGCTAGAGACTCGGCGGCAGTCTCTGGAAACACCATATATTTT
CASSARDSAAVSGNTIYF
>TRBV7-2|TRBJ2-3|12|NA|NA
TGTGCCAGCAGCTTCTCTACAGATACGCAGTATTTT
CASSFSTDTQYF
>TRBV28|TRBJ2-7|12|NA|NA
TGTGCCAGCAGTTTTACAACCTACGAGCAGTACTTC
CASSFTTYEQYF
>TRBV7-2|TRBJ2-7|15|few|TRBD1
TGTGCCAGCAGCCGAGGTGGGACAGGGGCCTACGAGCAGTACTTC
CASSRGGTGAYEQYF
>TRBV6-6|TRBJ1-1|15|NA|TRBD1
TGTGCCAGCAGTGGGACAGGGGGCGTGAACACTGAAGCTTTCTTT
CASSGTGGVNTEAFF
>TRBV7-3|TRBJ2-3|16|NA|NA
TGTGCCAGCAGCTTAACTAGCGGAGGCCCCACAGATACGCAGTATTTT
CASSLTSGGPTDTQYF
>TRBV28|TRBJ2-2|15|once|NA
TGTGCCAGCAGTTTCTCACTAGTAGTCACCGGGGAGCTGTTTTTT
CASSFSLVVTGELFF
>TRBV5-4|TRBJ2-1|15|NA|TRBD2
TGTGCCAGCAGCCTACTAGCGGTAAGCTACAATGAGCAGTTCTTC
CASSLLAVSYNEQFF
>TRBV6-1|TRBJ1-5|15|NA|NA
TGTGCCAGCAGTTCCCGCGTGGGGGACAATCAGCCCCAGCATTTT
CASSSRVGDNQPQHF
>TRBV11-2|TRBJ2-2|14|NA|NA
TGTGCCAGCAGCTTAGTATCGAACACCGGGGAGCTGTTTTTT
CASSLVSNTGELFF
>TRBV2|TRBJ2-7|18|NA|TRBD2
TGTGCCAGCAGTGATGTTAGGCTAGCGGGAGGGAGCTCCTACGAGCAGTACTTC
CASSDVRLAGGSSYEQYF
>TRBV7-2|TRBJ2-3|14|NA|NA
TGTGCCAGCAGCCAACAGGGAAGCACAGATACGCAGTATTTT
CASSQQGSTDTQYF
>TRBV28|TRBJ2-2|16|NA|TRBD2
TGTGCCAGCACTCAAATAGCGGGAGCCAACACCGGGGAGCTGTTTTTT
CASTQIAGANTGELFF
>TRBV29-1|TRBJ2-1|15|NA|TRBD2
TGCAGCGTTTTCGGGACTAGCGGGAGATGGGGTGAGCAGTTCTTC
CSVFGTSGRWGEQFF
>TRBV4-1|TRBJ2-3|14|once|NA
TGCGCCAGCAGCCAAGGGACACACACAGATACGCAGTATTTT
CASSQGTHTDTQYF
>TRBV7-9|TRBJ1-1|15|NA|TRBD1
TGTGCCAGCAGCTTACCGCGACAGGGTGGAACTGAAGCTTTCTTT
CASSLPRQGGTEAFF
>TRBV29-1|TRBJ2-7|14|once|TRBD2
TGCAGCGGTGCGGGACTAGCGGGTGGCAACGAGCAGTACTTC
CSGAGLAGGNEQYF
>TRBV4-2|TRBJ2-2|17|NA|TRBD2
TGTGCCAGCAGCCAAGTCGTTAGCGGGAGCCAGCGCGGGGAGCTGTTTTTT
CASSQVVSGSQRGELFF
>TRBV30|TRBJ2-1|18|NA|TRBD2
TGTGCCTGGAGAACGAGACTAGCGGGAGGGAGCTCCTACAATGAGCAGTTCTTC
CAWRTRLAGGSSYNEQFF
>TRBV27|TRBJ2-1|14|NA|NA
TGTGCCAGCAAGGAGGGCGGCTCCTACAATGAGCAGTTCTTC
CASKEGGSYNEQFF
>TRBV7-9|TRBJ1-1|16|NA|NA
TGTGCCAGCAGCTTAGTTCCGATCGGGGGCGGCACTGAAGCTTTCTTT
CASSLVPIGGGTEAFF
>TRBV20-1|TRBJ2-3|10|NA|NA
TGCAGTGCTAGCACAGATACGCAGTATTTT
CSASTDTQYF
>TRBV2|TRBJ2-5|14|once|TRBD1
TGTGCCAGCAGTCGCAACAGGGGGCCCGAGACCCAGTACTTC
CASSRNRGPETQYF
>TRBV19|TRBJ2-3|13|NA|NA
TGTGCCAGTAGTATAGAGGGGGCAGATACGCAGTATTTT
CASSIEGADTQYF
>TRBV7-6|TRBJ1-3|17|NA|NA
TGTGCCAGCGGCCTGGCCGGGGGAGGTGGTGTTGGAAACACCATATATTTT
CASGLAGGGGVGNTIYF
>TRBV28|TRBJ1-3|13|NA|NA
TGTGCCAGCATTCAGGGACTTGGAAACACCATATATTTT
CASIQGLGNTIYF
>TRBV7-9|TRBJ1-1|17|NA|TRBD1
TGTGCCAGCAGCTTAGTAGCTGGCAGGGGGTTGAACACTGAAGCTTTCTTT
CASSLVAGRGLNTEAFF
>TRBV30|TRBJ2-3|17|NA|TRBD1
TGTGCCTGGAGCGGGGGCAGGGGGCGTTTCGGCACAGATACGCAGTATTTT
CAWSGGRGRFGTDTQYF
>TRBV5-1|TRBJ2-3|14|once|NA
TGCGCCAGCAGCTTGGCCGTTGGCACAGATACGCAGTATTTT
CASSLAVGTDTQYF
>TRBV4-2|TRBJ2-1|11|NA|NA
TGTGCCAGCAGCCAAAACAATGAGCAGTTCTTC
CASSQNNEQFF
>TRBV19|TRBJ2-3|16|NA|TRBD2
TGTGCCAGTAGTCTCTCGGCGGGAGGGGGCACAGATACGCAGTATTTT
CASSLSAGGGTDTQYF
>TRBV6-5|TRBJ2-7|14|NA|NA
TGTGCCAGCAGTCATCAGGGTATACATCACGAGCAGTACTTC
CASSHQGIHHEQYF
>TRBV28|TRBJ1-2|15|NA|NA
TGTGCCAGCAGTAAGACGGCAGGGACTTCTCGGGGCTACACCTTC
CASSKTAGTSRGYTF
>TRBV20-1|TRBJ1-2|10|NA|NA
TGCAGTGCTGTTCATTATGGCTACACCTTC
CSAVHYGYTF
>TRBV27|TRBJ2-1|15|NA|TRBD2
TGTGCCAGCAGTTTAGCGGGAGGGCTAGGCAATGAGCAGTTCTTC
CASSLAGGLGNEQFF
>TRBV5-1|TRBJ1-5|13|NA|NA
TGCGCCAGCGCCATTGGGGGAGGTCAGCCCCAGCATTTT
CASAIGGGQPQHF
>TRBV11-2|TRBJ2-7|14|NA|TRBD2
TGTGCCAGCAGCCGTAGCGGGACACGCTACGAGCAGTACTTC
CASSRSGTRYEQYF
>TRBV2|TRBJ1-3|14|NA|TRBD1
TGTGCCAGCAGACGGGGGACAGAGGGAAACACCATATATTTT
CASRRGTEGNTIYF
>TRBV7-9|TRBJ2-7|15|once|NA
TGTGCCAGCAGCTTAGAAGCAGGAATAACCTACGAGCAGTACTTC
CASSLEAGITYEQYF
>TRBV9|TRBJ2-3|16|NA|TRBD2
TGTGCCAGCAGCGTAGTGCCTAGCGGGAGCTCGGATACGCAGTATTTT
CASSVVPSGSSDTQYF